Below are 17 T cell receptor beta chains sequenced from a single sample in a study of monozygotic twins with inflammatory bowel disease. From the 5' RACE reads, TCRdb lists one entry per CDR3 protein and no DNA. Its table lists about 110,000 distinct CDR3 sequences. Sequencing was done on a sample of blood. The source of these receptors is a human donor with ulcerative colitis or Crohn's disease, or a healthy co-twin of an affected twin (not recorded which).

V gene TRBV20-1 combines with J gene TRBJ1-5. This CDR3 is 15 amino acids long. Germline CDR1 and CDR2: DFQATT and SNEGSKA (reference sequence). CDR3 amino acids: CSASYPPRGNQPQHF.

The V gene is TRBV2, the J gene TRBJ2-7; TCRdb designates TRBD1, a call that cannot be tested without DNA. Germline V lookup: CDR1 SNHLY, CDR2 FYNNEI. This CDR3 is 14 amino acids long. CDR3 protein: CASSGAGAIHEQYF. Full variable domain (missing parts from reference TRBV2 and TRBJ2-7): EPEVTQTPSHQVTQMGQEVILRCVPISNHLYFYWYRQILGQKVEFLVSFYNNEISEKSEIFDDQFSVERPDGSNFTLKIRSTKLEDSAMYFCASSGAGAIHEQYFGPGTRLTVT.

This chain joins TRBV5-1 and TRBJ1-6. From germline, CDR1 is SGHRS and CDR2 YFSETQ. CDR3 length: 14 residues. The CDR3 sequence: CASSFDRYNSPLHF.

The chain couples TRBV3-1 to TRBJ2-5; TCRdb's D call of TRBD1 is untestable without DNA. CDR1 LGHDT and CDR2 YNNKEL come from the germline V gene (reference sequence). The CDR3 spans 15 residues. The CDR3 region is CASSPNRDRGETQYF.

The chain employs TRBV5-5 and TRBJ2-5; TCRdb's D call, TRBD2, is unchecked because there is no DNA. Looked up from germline, CDR1 is SGHKS and CDR2 is YYEKEE (reference sequence). This CDR3 contains 16 residues. The CDR3 reads CASSLAAQGGQETQYF. The whole variable domain, remainder taken from reference TRBV5-5 and TRBJ2-5, is DAGVTQSPTHLIKTRGQQVTLRCSPISGHKSVSWYQQVLGQGPQFIFQYYEKEERGRGNFPDRFSARQFPNYSSELNVNALLLGDSALYLCASSLAAQGGQETQYFGPGTRLLVL.

CDR3 sequence: CASSQDPSGYNEQFF. The chain couples TRBV4-1 to TRBJ2-1; TCRdb proposes TRBD2, but this gene call is untestable without DNA. Germline V gene sequence: CDR1 MGHRA, CDR2 YSYEKL. The CDR3 covers 15 residues.

The V and J genes are TRBV4-2 and TRBJ1-2; TCRdb names TRBD1, which stays unverified in the absence of DNA. The length of the CDR3 is 15 residues. Germline V gene data show CDR1 as LGHNA and CDR2 as YNFKEQ. The CDR3: CASSQVIGTEYGYTF.

V gene TRBV20-1 combines with J gene TRBJ2-2; TCRdb indicates TRBD1, and absent DNA this call remains unverified. The CDR3 has 12 residues. CDR1 is DFQATT, CDR2 SNEGSKA, per germline (reference sequence). CDR3 loop: CSYRANTGELFF.

This sequence joins TRBV10-3 and TRBJ2-3; TCRdb's assignment of TRBD2 cannot be checked, as there is no DNA. CDR3 length: 14 amino acids. The germline V gene has CDR1 ENHRY and CDR2 SYGVKD. This CDR3 is CAITLAGVPDTQYF.

The J gene is TRBJ2-7, the V gene TRBV12-3 or TRBV12-4; as DNA is missing, the TRBD1 call by TCRdb cannot be tested. There are 16 residues in the CDR3. CDR3 in amino acids: CASSLAGQGAYCEQYF.

The chain is built from TRBV18 and TRBJ2-7. Per the germline V gene, CDR1 is KGHSH and CDR2 is LQKENI. This CDR3 spans 16 amino acids. CDR3 region: CASSPYLDGRAYEQYF.

The chain is built from TRBV12-3 or TRBV12-4 and TRBJ1-2. The CDR3 is 13 residues long. The CDR3 protein is CASSFPNAYGYTF.

The chain recombines TRBV18 with TRBJ2-7; TCRdb names TRBD1, which stays unverified in the absence of DNA. Germline loops: CDR1 KGHSH, CDR2 LQKENI. CDR3 length equals 15 residues. The CDR3 sequence is CASTPTGESSYEQYF.

The chain uses TRBV6-1 and TRBJ1-1; TCRdb reports TRBD1, a call that lacks DNA to check it against. CDR1 MNHNS and CDR2 SASEGT come from the germline V gene. CDR3 length: 17 amino acids. The chain's CDR3 is CASSPGTDGSEGTEAFF.

This chain uses TRBV6-5 with TRBJ1-2; checking the TCRdb D call of TRBD1 is not possible without DNA. The CDR3 covers 13 residues. The germline gives CDR1 MNHEY, CDR2 SVGAGI. CDR3 in amino acids: CASSRDSDSGYTF.

This rearrangement joins TRBV6-5 to TRBJ2-2. The CDR3 length is 12 residues. Germline assignment: CDR1 MNHEY and CDR2 SVGAGI. The CDR3 loop is CASSYGTGELFF.

This chain connects TRBV6-6 to TRBJ2-7; the D gene TCRdb calls, TRBD1, cannot be checked with no DNA. Germline V gene lookup returns CDR1 MNHNY and CDR2 SVGAGI (reference sequence). CDR3 length: 13 residues. CDR3 amino acids: CASSYRDTYEQYF.